This TCR beta chain was found in a study of response to subunit inactivated influenza vaccine. MiXCR, applied by TCRdb to the RT-PCR reads, yields one record per CDR3 protein. The sample consists of 630,000 or so distinct CDR3 sequences, 15% to 19% of them appearing once. This clonotype was detected only a few times. This CDR3 has 13 residues. The V end was cut by 6 bases, the J end by 1 base, with 8 bases between. V gene TRBV12-3 or TRBV12-4 combines with J gene TRBJ2-3; maybe TRBD2 (5 bases). The sequence was collected from a man in his fifties or sixties who received an inactivated influenza vaccine. The material sequenced was PBMCs from blood, taken less than 13 days after vaccination. CDR3 protein: CASRSGRTDTQYF. CDR3 coding DNA: TGTGCCAGCAGGAGCGGACGCACAGATACGCAGTATTTT.